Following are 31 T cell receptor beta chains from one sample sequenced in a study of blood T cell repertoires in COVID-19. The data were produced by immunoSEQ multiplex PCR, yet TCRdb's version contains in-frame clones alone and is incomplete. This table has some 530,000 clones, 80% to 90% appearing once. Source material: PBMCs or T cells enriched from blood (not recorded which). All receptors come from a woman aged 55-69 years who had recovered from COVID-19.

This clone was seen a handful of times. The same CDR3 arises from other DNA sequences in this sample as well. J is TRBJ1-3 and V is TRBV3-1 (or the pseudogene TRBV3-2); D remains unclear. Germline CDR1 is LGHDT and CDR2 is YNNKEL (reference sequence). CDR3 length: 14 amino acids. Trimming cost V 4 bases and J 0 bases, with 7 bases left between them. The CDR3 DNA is TGTGCCAGCAGCCTTAGCTCCTCTGGAAACACCATATATTTT. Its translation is CASSLSSSGNTIYF.

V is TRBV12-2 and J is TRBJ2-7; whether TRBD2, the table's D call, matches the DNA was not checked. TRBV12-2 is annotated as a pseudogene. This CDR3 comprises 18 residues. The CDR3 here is CASRLSTTGTSGGAGQYV. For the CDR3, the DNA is TGTGCAAGTCGCTTATCCACAACCGGGACTAGCGGGGGGGCCGGGCAGTACGTC.

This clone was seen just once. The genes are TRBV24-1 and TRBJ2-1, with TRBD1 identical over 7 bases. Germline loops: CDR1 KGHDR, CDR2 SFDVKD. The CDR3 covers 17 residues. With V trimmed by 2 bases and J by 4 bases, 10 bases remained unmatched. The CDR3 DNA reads TGTGCCACCAGTGATTCGACAGGGCTAGGGAAGTACAATGAGCAGTTCTTC. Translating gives CATSDSTGLGKYNEQFF.

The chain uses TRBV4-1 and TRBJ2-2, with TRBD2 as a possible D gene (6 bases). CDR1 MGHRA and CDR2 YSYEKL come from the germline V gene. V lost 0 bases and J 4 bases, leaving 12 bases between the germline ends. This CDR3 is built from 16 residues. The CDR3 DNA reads TGCGCCAGCAGCCAAGATGGGCTAGCGCGCACCGGGGAGCTGTTTTTT. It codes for CASSQDGLARTGELFF.

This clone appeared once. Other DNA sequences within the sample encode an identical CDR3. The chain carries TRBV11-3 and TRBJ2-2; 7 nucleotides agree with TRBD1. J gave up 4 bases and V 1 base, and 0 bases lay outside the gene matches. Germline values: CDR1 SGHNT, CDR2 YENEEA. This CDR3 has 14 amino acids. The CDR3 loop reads CASSLGQGTGELFF. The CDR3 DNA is TGTGCCAGCAGCTTAGGACAGGGCACCGGGGAGCTGTTTTTT.

CDR3 nucleotides: TGCAGCGTTACAGGGGGCCTTAATGAAAAACTGTTTTTT. Encoded protein: CSVTGGLNEKLFF. The V and J genes are TRBV29-1 and TRBJ1-4; 9 bases match TRBD1. Germline V gives CDR1 SQVTM, CDR2 ANQGSEA. The junction had 2 bases not matched to a gene; V was cut back by 5 bases and J by 4 bases. CDR3 length: 13 residues.

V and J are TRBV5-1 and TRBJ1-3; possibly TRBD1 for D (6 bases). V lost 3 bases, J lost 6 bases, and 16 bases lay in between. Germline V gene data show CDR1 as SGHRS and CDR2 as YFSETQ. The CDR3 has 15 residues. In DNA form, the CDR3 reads TGCGCCAGCAGCTCGTTAGGGGGTCCCCAAAACACCATATATTTT. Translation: CASSSLGGPQNTIYF.

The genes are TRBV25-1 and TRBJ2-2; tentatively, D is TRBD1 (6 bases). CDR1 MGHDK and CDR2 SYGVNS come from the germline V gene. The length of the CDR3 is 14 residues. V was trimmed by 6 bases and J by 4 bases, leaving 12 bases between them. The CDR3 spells CASRERGSTGELFF. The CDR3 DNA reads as TGTGCCAGCAGGGAAAGGGGGAGCACCGGGGAGCTGTTTTTT.

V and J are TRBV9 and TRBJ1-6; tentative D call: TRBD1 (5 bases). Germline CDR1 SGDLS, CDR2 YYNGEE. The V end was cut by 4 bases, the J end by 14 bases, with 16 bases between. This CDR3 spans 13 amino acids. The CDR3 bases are TGTGCCAGCAGCACCTCAGGGTCCAACACCCTCCACTTT. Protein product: CASSTSGSNTLHF.

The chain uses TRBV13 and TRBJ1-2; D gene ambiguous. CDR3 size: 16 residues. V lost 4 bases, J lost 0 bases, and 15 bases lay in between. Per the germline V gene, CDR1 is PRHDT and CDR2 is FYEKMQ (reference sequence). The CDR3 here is CASSSRRAGTNYGYTF. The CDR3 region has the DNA TGTGCCAGCAGCTCACGGCGGGCAGGCACTAACTATGGCTACACCTTC.

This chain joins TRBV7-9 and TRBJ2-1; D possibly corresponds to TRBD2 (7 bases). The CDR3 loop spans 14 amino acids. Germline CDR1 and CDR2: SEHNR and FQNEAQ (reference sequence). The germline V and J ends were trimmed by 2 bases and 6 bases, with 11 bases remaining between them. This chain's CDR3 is CASSLMGGLNEQFF. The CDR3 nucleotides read TGTGCCAGCAGCTTAATGGGGGGGCTCAATGAGCAGTTCTTC.

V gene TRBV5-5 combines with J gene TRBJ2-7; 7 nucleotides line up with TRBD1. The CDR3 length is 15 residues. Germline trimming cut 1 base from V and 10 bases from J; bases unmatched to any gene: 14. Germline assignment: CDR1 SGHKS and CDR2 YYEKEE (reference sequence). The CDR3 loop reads CASSLFIGTVSGQYV. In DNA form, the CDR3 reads TGTGCCAGCAGCTTGTTTATCGGGACAGTTTCCGGACAGTACGTC.

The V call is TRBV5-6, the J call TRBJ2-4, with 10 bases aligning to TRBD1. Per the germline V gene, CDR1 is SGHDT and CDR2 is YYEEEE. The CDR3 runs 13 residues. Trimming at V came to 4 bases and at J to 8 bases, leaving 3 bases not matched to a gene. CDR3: CASSRQGADIQYF. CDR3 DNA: TGTGCCAGCAGCAGACAGGGGGCGGACATTCAGTACTTC.

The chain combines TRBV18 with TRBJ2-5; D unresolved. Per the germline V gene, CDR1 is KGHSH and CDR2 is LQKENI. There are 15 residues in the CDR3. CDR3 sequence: CATRGGRLSQETQYF. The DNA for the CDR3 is TGTGCTACCCGTGGTGGCAGGCTTTCCCAAGAGACCCAGTACTTC.

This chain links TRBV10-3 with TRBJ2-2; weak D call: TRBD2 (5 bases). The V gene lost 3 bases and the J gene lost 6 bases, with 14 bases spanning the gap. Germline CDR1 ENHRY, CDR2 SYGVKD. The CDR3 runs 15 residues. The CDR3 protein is CAISDFGLFAGELFF. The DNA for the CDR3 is TGTGCCATCAGTGATTTCGGACTCTTCGCCGGGGAGCTGTTTTTT.

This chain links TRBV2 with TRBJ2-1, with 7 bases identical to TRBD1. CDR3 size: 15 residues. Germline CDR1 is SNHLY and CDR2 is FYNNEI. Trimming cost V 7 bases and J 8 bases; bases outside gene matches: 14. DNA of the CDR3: TGTGCCAGCACTGAGGAAGGGGGCGCATCCGATGAGCAGTTCTTC. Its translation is CASTEEGGASDEQFF.

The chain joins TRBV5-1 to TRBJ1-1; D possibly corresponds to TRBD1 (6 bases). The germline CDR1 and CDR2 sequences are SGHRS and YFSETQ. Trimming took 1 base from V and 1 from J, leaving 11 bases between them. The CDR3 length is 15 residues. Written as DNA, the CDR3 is TGCGCCAGCAGCTTGTTCCAGGGGCAGAACACTGAAGCTTTCTTT. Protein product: CASSLFQGQNTEAFF.

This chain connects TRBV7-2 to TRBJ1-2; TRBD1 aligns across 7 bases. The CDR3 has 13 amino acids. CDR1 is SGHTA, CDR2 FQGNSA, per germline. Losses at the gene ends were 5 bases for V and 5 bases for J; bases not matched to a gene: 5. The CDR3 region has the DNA TGTGCCAGCAGCCCACAGGGGTTATATGGCTACACCTTC. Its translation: CASSPQGLYGYTF.

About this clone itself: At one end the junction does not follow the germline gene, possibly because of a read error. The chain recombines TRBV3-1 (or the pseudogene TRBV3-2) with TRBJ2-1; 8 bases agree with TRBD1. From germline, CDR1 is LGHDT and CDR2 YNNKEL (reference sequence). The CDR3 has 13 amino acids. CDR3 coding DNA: TGTGCCAGCAGCCAAGATCGAGGACAGGGTTTACTCTTC. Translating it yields CASSQDRGQGLLF.

The CDR3 DNA follows: TGCGCCAGCAGTGAGTTAACCGGGACAAACTCTAGCACAGATACGCAGTATTTT. Its protein is CASSELTGTNSSTDTQYF. V gene TRBV10-2 combines with J gene TRBJ2-3, with D maybe TRBD1 (6 bases). CDR3 length equals 18 residues. Trimming cost V 1 base and J 0 bases, with 17 bases left between them. The germline V gene has CDR1 WSHSY and CDR2 SAAADI.

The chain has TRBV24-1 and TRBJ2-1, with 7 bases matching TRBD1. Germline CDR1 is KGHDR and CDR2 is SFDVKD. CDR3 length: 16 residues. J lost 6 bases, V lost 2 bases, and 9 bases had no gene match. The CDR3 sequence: CATSDWAGTDINEQFF. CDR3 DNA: TGTGCCACCAGTGATTGGGCCGGGACAGACATCAATGAGCAGTTCTTC.

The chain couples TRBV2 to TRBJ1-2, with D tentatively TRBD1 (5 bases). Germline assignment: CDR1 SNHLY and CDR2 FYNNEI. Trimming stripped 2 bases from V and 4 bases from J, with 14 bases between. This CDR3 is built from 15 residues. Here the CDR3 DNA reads TGTGCCAGCAGTGAATTGGGGAGGGGCCTCTATGGCTACACCTTC. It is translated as CASSELGRGLYGYTF. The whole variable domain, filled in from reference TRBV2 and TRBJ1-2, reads EPEVTQTPSHQVTQMGQEVILRCVPISNHLYFYWYRQILGQKVEFLVSFYNNEISEKSEIFDDQFSVERPDGSNFTLKIRSTKLEDSAMYFCASSELGRGLYGYTFGSGTRLTVV.

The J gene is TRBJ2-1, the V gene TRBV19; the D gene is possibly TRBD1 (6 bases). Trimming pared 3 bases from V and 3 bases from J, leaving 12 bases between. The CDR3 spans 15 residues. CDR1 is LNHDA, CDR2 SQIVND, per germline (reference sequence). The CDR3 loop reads CASSIRAGVYNEQFF. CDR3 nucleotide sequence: TGTGCCAGTAGTATTCGGGCAGGGGTCTACAATGAGCAGTTCTTC.

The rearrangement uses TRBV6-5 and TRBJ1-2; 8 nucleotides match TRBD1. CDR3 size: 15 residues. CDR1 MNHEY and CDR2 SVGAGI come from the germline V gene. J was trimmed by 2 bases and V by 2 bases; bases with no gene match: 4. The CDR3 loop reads CASSYPGGPNYGYTF. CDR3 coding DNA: TGTGCCAGCAGTTACCCAGGGGGCCCAAACTATGGCTACACCTTC.

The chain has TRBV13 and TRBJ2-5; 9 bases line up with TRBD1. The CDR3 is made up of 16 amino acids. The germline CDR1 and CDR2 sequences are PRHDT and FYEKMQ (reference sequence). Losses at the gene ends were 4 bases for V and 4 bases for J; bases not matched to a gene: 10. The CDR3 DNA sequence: TGTGCCAGCAGCTCGCGGGACAGGGCCATACCAGAGACCCAGTACTTC. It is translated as CASSSRDRAIPETQYF.

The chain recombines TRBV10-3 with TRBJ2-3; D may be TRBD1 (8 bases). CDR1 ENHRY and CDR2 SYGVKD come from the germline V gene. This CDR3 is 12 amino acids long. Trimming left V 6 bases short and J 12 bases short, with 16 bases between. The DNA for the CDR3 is TGTGCCATCAGAGGAACAGGGGGGGACCAGTATTTT. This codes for CAIRGTGGDQYF.

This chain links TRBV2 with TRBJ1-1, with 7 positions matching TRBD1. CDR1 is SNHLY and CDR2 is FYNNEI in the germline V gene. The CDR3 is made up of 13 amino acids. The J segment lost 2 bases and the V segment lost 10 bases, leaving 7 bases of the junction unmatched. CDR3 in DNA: TGTGCCACCGTGGGACAGCAAAACACTGAAGCTTTCTTT. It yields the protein CATVGQQNTEAFF.

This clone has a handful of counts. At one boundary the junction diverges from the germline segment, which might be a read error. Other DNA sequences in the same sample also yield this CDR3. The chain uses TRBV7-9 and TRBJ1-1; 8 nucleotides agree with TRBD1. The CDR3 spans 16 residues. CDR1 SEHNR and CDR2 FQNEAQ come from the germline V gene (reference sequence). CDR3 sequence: CAGRGGAGGAGTEAFF. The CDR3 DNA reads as TGTGCCGGCAGGGGTGGGGCAGGGGGCGCCGGGACTGAAGCTTTCTTT.

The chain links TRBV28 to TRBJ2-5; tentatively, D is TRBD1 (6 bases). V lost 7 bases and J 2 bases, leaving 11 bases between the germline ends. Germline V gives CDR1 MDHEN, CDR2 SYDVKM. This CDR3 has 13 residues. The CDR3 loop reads CASNRDRQETQYF. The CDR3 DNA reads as TGTGCCAGCAACAGAGACAGGCAAGAGACCCAGTACTTC.

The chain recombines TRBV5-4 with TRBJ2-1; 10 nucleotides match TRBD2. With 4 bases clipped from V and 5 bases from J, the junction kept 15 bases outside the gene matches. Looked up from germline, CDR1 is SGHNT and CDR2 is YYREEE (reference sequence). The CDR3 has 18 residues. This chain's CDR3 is CASSPTGGLAGADNEQFF. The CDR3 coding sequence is TGTGCCAGCAGCCCCACCGGAGGGCTAGCGGGGGCCGACAATGAGCAGTTCTTC.

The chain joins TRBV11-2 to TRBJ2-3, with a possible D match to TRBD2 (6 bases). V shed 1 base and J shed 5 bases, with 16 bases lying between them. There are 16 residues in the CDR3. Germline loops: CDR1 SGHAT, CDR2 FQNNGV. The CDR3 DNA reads TGTGCCAGCAGCTTAGGTGATCTAGCGCGGGGAGATACGCAGTATTTT. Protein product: CASSLGDLARGDTQYF.